Following are 32 T cell receptor beta chains from one sample sequenced in a study of radiation and T cells in renal cell carcinoma. Repertoires were generated with immunoSEQ multiplex PCR, while TCRdb's copy carries only in-frame clones and drops some. The data contain approximately 150,000 clones, less than 90% of them singletons. Noted time point: baseline pretreatment blood. The sample's treatment: 15 Gy SBRT to primary tumor, nephrectomy 4 weeks later. The source was blood, collected from a patient whose treatment included radiotherapy and nephrectomy. The receptors were sampled from a woman aged 45-60 years with renal cell carcinoma.

The V gene is TRBV7-2, the J gene TRBJ2-3, with D tentatively TRBD2 (5 bases). The germline V gene has CDR1 SGHTA and CDR2 FQGNSA. V lost 5 bases to trimming and J lost 2 bases, with 11 bases between them. The CDR3 runs 14 residues. CDR3 nucleotide sequence: TGTGCCAGCAGCCACCGGGATTCCACAGATACGCAGTATTTT. It specifies CASSHRDSTDTQYF.

The chain is built from TRBV4-1 and TRBJ1-4; D possibly corresponds to TRBD1 (5 bases). V lost 3 bases to trimming and J lost 0 bases, with 8 bases between them. The CDR3 contains 15 residues. The germline V gene encodes CDR1 MGHRA and CDR2 YSYEKL. The CDR3 spells CASSQTETTNEKLFF. CDR3 nucleotides: TGCGCCAGCAGCCAGACAGAAACAACTAATGAAAAACTGTTTTTT.

The chain carries TRBV4-1 and TRBJ1-4; D not certain. With 0 bases removed from V and 8 bases from J, the gap between germline ends came to 10 bases. Per germline, CDR1 MGHRA and CDR2 YSYEKL. The CDR3 has 14 amino acids. CDR3: CASSQEAVGEKLFF. The DNA for the CDR3 is TGCGCCAGCAGCCAAGAGGCTGTAGGGGAAAAACTGTTTTTT.

The J gene is TRBJ1-2, the V gene TRBV4-3; D gene uncertain. The CDR3 consists of 17 residues. Germline values: CDR1 LGHNA, CDR2 YSLEER. The V and J ends lost 0 bases and 4 bases respectively, with 18 bases between them. The CDR3 spells CASSQDRDKGHSYGYTF. Written as DNA, the CDR3 is TGCGCCAGCAGCCAAGATCGCGACAAAGGCCACTCCTATGGCTACACCTTC.

The chain is built from TRBV12-5 and TRBJ1-1, with TRBD1 identical over 9 bases. Trimming at V came to 6 bases and at J to 6 bases, leaving 14 bases not matched to a gene. Germline V gene sequence: CDR1 LGHNT, CDR2 FRNRAP. This CDR3 spans 16 amino acids. CDR3 coding DNA: TGTGCTAGTGGCCACGGACAGGGGACGATAAGGCCTGAAGCTTTCTTT. Protein: CASGHGQGTIRPEAFF.

The chain uses TRBV9 and TRBJ1-4; 8 bases match TRBD1. Germline loops: CDR1 SGDLS, CDR2 YYNGEE. CDR3 length: 16 amino acids. Trimming at V came to 5 bases and at J to 7 bases, leaving 13 bases not matched to a gene. The CDR3 is CASSFGQGAQGEKLFF. In DNA, the CDR3 is TGTGCCAGCAGTTTTGGTCAGGGGGCACAGGGTGAAAAACTGTTTTTT.

This chain connects TRBV5-1 to TRBJ2-7; no definite D call. Trimming removed 1 base from V and 9 bases from J, with 20 bases in between. The CDR3 loop spans 15 amino acids. CDR1 is SGHRS, CDR2 YFSETQ, per germline. CDR3 bases: TGCGCCAGCAGCTTGCATGTACAGTCAACAGAGGCGCAGTACTTC. The encoded protein is CASSLHVQSTEAQYF.

This chain joins TRBV7-8 and TRBJ2-5; D is perhaps TRBD1 (7 bases). With 6 bases removed from V and 5 bases from J, the gap between germline ends came to 16 bases. The germline V gene has CDR1 SGHVS and CDR2 FQNEAQ. This CDR3 spans 14 amino acids. CDR3 amino acids: CASRSGGLSETQYF. Written as DNA, the CDR3 is TGTGCCAGCAGGTCAGGGGGGTTGAGTGAGACCCAGTACTTC.

This clone was seen more than once but under ten times. The gene calls are TRBV10-3 and TRBJ1-1; 8 bases map to TRBD1. V shed 8 bases and J 4 bases; nucleotides not matched to a gene: 6. The germline CDR1 and CDR2 sequences are ENHRY and SYGVKD. This CDR3 has 13 amino acids. CDR3 nucleotide sequence: TGTGCCATCGGGCAGGGGGCGCGCACTGAAGCTTTCTTT. Translated: CAIGQGARTEAFF.

The V gene is TRBV4-2, the J gene TRBJ2-7; D might be TRBD1 (6 bases). This CDR3 has 13 amino acids. From germline, CDR1 is LGHNA and CDR2 YNFKEQ. Trimming took off 0 bases at V and 4 bases at J, with 7 bases between the two ends. CDR3 residues: CASSQDQGYEQYF. The DNA for the CDR3 is TGTGCCAGCAGCCAAGATCAGGGGTACGAGCAGTACTTC.

V gene TRBV6-5 combines with J gene TRBJ1-5; weak D call: TRBD1 (6 bases). Germline assignment: CDR1 MNHEY and CDR2 SVGAGI. This CDR3 is 15 amino acids long. V gave up 6 bases and J gave up 7 bases, with 19 bases separating them. The CDR3 reads CASRNTAGARQPQHF. The CDR3 nucleotides read TGTGCCAGCAGGAATACGGCAGGGGCAAGACAGCCCCAGCATTTT.

The chain employs TRBV4-2 and TRBJ2-7; 10 bases map to TRBD1. CDR1 and CDR2 from the germline V gene are LGHNA and YNFKEQ. CDR3 length: 15 amino acids. Trimming removed 1 base from V and 4 bases from J; junction bases left unmatched: 4. As DNA, the CDR3 is TGTGCCAGCAGCCAAGGGACAGGGGGAAATTACGAGCAGTACTTC. Translation gives CASSQGTGGNYEQYF.

This clone was detected only a few times. The chain carries TRBV2 and TRBJ2-7; D is uncertain. CDR1 is SNHLY and CDR2 is FYNNEI in the germline V gene. Between the trimmed V and J ends, which lost 8 bases and 0 bases, there was a span of 11 bases. The CDR3 is 13 residues long. CDR3 in DNA: TGTGCCAGCCATCCCTTGCGCTCCTACGAGCAGTACTTC. It encodes CASHPLRSYEQYF.

The rearrangement uses TRBV19 and TRBJ1-1; tentatively, D is TRBD1 (5 bases). Germline loops: CDR1 LNHDA, CDR2 SQIVND (reference sequence). The CDR3 runs to 14 residues. V lost 7 bases and J lost 4, with 16 bases in between. The CDR3 protein is CASTPRGGTTEAFF. The DNA of the CDR3 is TGTGCCAGTACCCCCCGGGGGGGTACCACTGAAGCTTTCTTT.

The CDR3: CASRGTGGIYEQYF. In nucleotides, the CDR3 is TGCGCCAGCCGCGGGACAGGGGGCATCTACGAGCAGTACTTC. The chain recombines TRBV5-1 with TRBJ2-7; 12 nucleotides align to TRBD1. V shed 7 bases and J 3 bases; nucleotides not matched to a gene: 5. Per germline, CDR1 SGHRS and CDR2 YFSETQ. The length of the CDR3 is 14 residues. The full variable domain, completed using reference TRBV5-1 and TRBJ2-7, is KAGVTQTPRYLIKTRGQQVTLSCSPISGHRSVSWYQQTPGQGLQFLFEYFSETQRNKGNFPGRFSGRQFSNSRSEMNVSTLELGDSALYLCASRGTGGIYEQYFGPGTRLTVT.

In nucleotides, the CDR3 is TGTGCCAGCAGCTACGGACAGGGCACAGATACGCAGTATTTT. It encodes CASSYGQGTDTQYF. The chain joins TRBV6-5 to TRBJ2-3; 7 nucleotides align to TRBD1. Trimming removed 6 bases from V and 1 base from J; junction bases left unmatched: 4. In germline, CDR1 is MNHEY, CDR2 SVGAGI. The CDR3 length is 14 residues.

This clone was seen a handful of times. The chain combines TRBV25-1 with TRBJ1-5; no definite D call. CDR3 length: 15 amino acids. CDR1 and CDR2 from the germline V gene are MGHDK and SYGVNS. The V gene lost 5 bases and the J gene lost 0 bases, with 11 bases spanning the gap. The CDR3 DNA is TGTGCCAGCAGTTCACGGGAGGATAGCAATCAGCCCCAGCATTTT. Translation gives CASSSREDSNQPQHF.

The chain recombines TRBV9 with TRBJ2-7; possible D gene TRBD1, 6 bases. The CDR3 totals 14 residues. CDR1 is SGDLS and CDR2 is YYNGEE in the germline V gene. V lost 0 bases and J lost 5, with 12 bases in between. CDR3 in DNA: TGTGCCAGCAGCGTAGACAGGGTCAACAACGAGCAGTACTTC. Amino acids: CASSVDRVNNEQYF.

The chain employs TRBV6-1 and TRBJ1-5; TRBD1 matches at 8 bases. Trimming at V came to 2 bases and at J to 6 bases, leaving 3 bases not matched to a gene. The CDR3 covers 14 residues. Germline values: CDR1 MNHNS, CDR2 SASEGT. CDR3: CASSEQGAGQPQHF. For the CDR3, the DNA is TGTGCCAGCAGTGAACAGGGGGCAGGTCAGCCCCAGCATTTT.

V gene TRBV4-1 combines with J gene TRBJ1-2; D is uncertain. The germline gives CDR1 MGHRA, CDR2 YSYEKL. Trimming took off 0 bases at V and 4 bases at J, with 12 bases between the two ends. The CDR3 runs 15 residues. The CDR3 DNA reads TGCGCCAGCAGCCAAGAGGGAGGGTTTGGCTATGGCTACACCTTC. Translated, it gives CASSQEGGFGYGYTF.

This chain joins TRBV5-6 and TRBJ1-1; D might be TRBD1 (5 bases). This CDR3 contains 14 residues. Trimming took 2 bases from V and 1 from J, leaving 9 bases between them. Germline CDR1 is SGHDT and CDR2 is YYEEEE. The CDR3 nucleotides read TGTGCCAGCAGCTTACCTGGGGCGAACACTGAAGCTTTCTTT. It translates to CASSLPGANTEAFF.

V gene TRBV5-1 combines with J gene TRBJ1-1, with D perhaps matching TRBD1 (6 bases). The germline CDR1 and CDR2 sequences are SGHRS and YFSETQ. The CDR3 loop spans 15 amino acids. The V end lost 2 bases, the J end lost 1 base, and 12 bases lay between the germline ends. The CDR3 region has the DNA TGCGCCAGCAGCTTCTCCGGGGGGCAGAACACTGAAGCTTTCTTT. Translation gives CASSFSGGQNTEAFF.

This chain links TRBV13 with TRBJ2-7, with D possibly being TRBD2 (5 bases). The germline CDR1 and CDR2 sequences are PRHDT and FYEKMQ (reference sequence). Deletions cut 2 bases from V and 7 bases from J, with 15 bases between. This CDR3 has 14 amino acids. CDR3 DNA sequence: TGTGCCAGCAGCTTACGGACTGGGGAATGGGAGCAGTACTTC. Amino acids: CASSLRTGEWEQYF.

The rearrangement joins TRBV27 to TRBJ1-2, with 7 bases fitting TRBD1. CDR3 length: 14 amino acids. Per the germline V gene, CDR1 is MNHEY and CDR2 is SMNVEV (reference sequence). After removal of 6 bases from V and 3 bases from J, the junction contained 7 bases not matched to a gene. CDR3 sequence reads: CASRQGETYYGYTF. CDR3 nucleotides: TGTGCCAGCAGGCAGGGGGAGACCTACTATGGCTACACCTTC.

This chain uses TRBV6-1 with TRBJ1-2; D gene uncertain. Germline V gene sequence: CDR1 MNHNS, CDR2 SASEGT. The V gene lost 8 bases and the J gene lost 6 bases, with 13 bases spanning the gap. The CDR3 covers 12 residues. CDR3 region: CASYEVSNGYTF. CDR3 sequence (DNA): TGTGCCAGCTATGAAGTAAGCAATGGCTACACCTTC.

This clone turned up a few times. The chain is built from TRBV5-4 and TRBJ1-2; TRBD1 might be the D (5 bases). CDR1 is SGHNT, CDR2 YYREEE, per germline (reference sequence). The ends were cut back, 0 bases at V and 3 bases at J, with 6 bases in the middle. The CDR3 contains 13 residues. CDR3 nucleotides: TGTGCCAGCAGCTTGGGCAGGGACTATGGCTACACCTTC. Its translation: CASSLGRDYGYTF.

Turning to this clone: Germline is not matched at one junction end, which may reflect a read error. The genes are TRBV5-1 and TRBJ1-2; a weak D match, TRBD1 (5 bases). CDR1 is SGHRS, CDR2 YFSETQ, per germline. The CDR3 has 17 residues. The DNA for the CDR3 is TGCGCCAGCAGCTTGGCCGAGATCGGGGCTCCCAAGGGCCCAAGGATCTTC. It translates to CASSLAEIGAPKGPRIF.

The V call is TRBV29-1, the J call TRBJ1-1; 8 nucleotides match TRBD1. The germline CDR1 and CDR2 sequences are SQVTM and ANQGSEA. This CDR3 region has 13 residues. After removal of 4 bases from V and 12 bases from J, the junction contained 13 bases not matched to a gene. CDR3 nucleotide sequence: TGCAGCGTTGCTAAGCAGGGGGCTGGAGGGTCTTTCTTT. As protein: CSVAKQGAGGSFF.

V gene TRBV7-6 combines with J gene TRBJ2-7; D remains unclear. The germline V and J ends were trimmed by 5 bases and 6 bases, with 17 bases remaining between them. The CDR3 length is 14 residues. The germline V gene has CDR1 SGHVS and CDR2 FNYEAQ. CDR3 in amino acids: CASSPTPTRAEQYF. Here the CDR3 DNA reads TGTGCCAGCAGCCCAACCCCCACTCGGGCCGAGCAGTACTTC. Filled out from reference TRBV7-6 and TRBJ2-7, the complete variable domain reads GAGVSQSPRYKVTKRGQDVALRCDPISGHVSLYWYRQALGQGPEFLTYFNYEAQQDKSGLPNDRFSAERPEGSISTLTIQRTEQRDSAMYRCASSPTPTRAEQYFGPGTRLTVT.

The V call is TRBV6-5, the J call TRBJ1-2, with 9 bases identical to TRBD1. Germline CDR1 and CDR2: MNHEY and SVGAGI. With V trimmed by 4 bases and J by 2 bases, 2 bases remained unmatched. This CDR3 is 14 amino acids long. This chain's CDR3 is CASSLQGANYGYTF. CDR3 sequence (DNA): TGTGCCAGCAGTTTACAGGGGGCAAACTATGGCTACACCTTC.

The chain has TRBV5-4 and TRBJ2-1; D is uncertain. Trimming removed 2 bases from V and 3 bases from J, with 12 bases in between. The CDR3 runs to 15 residues. The germline V gene has CDR1 SGHNT and CDR2 YYREEE (reference sequence). CDR3 sequence reads: CASSFGRNYYNEQFF. In DNA form, the CDR3 reads TGTGCCAGCAGCTTCGGCAGGAACTACTACAATGAGCAGTTCTTC.

The chain carries TRBV5-6 and TRBJ1-2; TRBD1 agrees at 9 bases. V lost 5 bases to trimming and J lost 7 bases; unmatched junction nucleotides: 6. Per germline, CDR1 SGHDT and CDR2 YYEEEE. CDR3 size: 13 residues. The CDR3 nucleotides are TGTGCCAGCAGGGGACAGGGACGTCTTGGCTACACCTTC. Its protein is CASRGQGRLGYTF.